This passage covers 19 T cell receptor beta chains from one sample sequenced in a study of Graves' ophthalmopathy and Graves' hyperthyroidism. The TCR beta CDR3 regions underwent amplification from RNA transcripts. After a first-round RT-PCR with HTBI primers, a second-round multiplex PCR was run. TCRdb itself ran the multiplex PCR reads through MiXCR, one entry per CDR3 protein. The sample includes 1 million to 1.3 million distinct CDR3 sequences, 35% to 40% of them seen just once. Sequenced: peripheral blood or thyroid tissue (not recorded which). The receptors were gathered from an adult man with Graves' hyperthyroidism.

This chain joins TRBV12-3 or TRBV12-4 and TRBJ1-4, with a possible D match to TRBD1 (5 bases). The CDR3 is 12 amino acids. V lost 5 bases to trimming and J lost 7 bases, with 8 bases between them. This chain's CDR3 is CASSRGVEKLFF. The CDR3 nucleotides read TGTGCCAGCAGTCGGGGGGTTGAAAAACTGTTTTTT.

In its sample, this clonotype was seen many times. This chain links TRBV5-1 with TRBJ2-7, with 7 bases aligning to TRBD2. This CDR3 region has 13 residues. Germline CDR1 is SGHRS and CDR2 is YFSETQ. Losses at the gene ends were 4 bases for V and 9 bases for J; bases not matched to a gene: 10. CDR3 sequence: CASSEGRGDGQYF. In DNA, the CDR3 is TGCGCCAGCAGCGAAGGTCGGGGGGACGGGCAGTACTTC.

This clonotype showed up many times. The rearrangement links TRBV7-2 to TRBJ2-5; D unclear. Germline CDR1 SGHTA, CDR2 FQGNSA. V lost 3 bases, J lost 3 bases, and 11 bases lay in between. The CDR3 is 14 amino acids. The CDR3 loop reads CASSFPDFEETQYF. The CDR3 nucleotides read TGTGCCAGCAGCTTCCCAGACTTTGAAGAGACCCAGTACTTC.

The chain has TRBV20-1 and TRBJ1-2, with 9 bases fitting TRBD1. This CDR3 contains 12 residues. V was clipped by 0 bases and J by 12 bases; unmatched bases: 5. The germline V gene encodes CDR1 DFQATT and CDR2 SNEGSKA (reference sequence). The CDR3 loop is CSARDMDRGDTF. CDR3 coding DNA: TGCAGTGCTAGAGATATGGACAGGGGCGACACCTTC.

For this clonotype: A read error may explain this, as a much larger clone is one base away. The chain recombines TRBV7-2 with TRBJ1-1; a possible D gene is TRBD1 (5 bases). This CDR3 region has 15 residues. From germline, CDR1 is SGHTA and CDR2 FQGNSA. The V end was cut by 5 bases, the J end by 5 bases, with 18 bases between. As DNA, the CDR3 is TGTGCCAGCAGCCCCGACAGAACCATGGGGACTGAAGCTTTCTTT. Residues: CASSPDRTMGTEAFF.

The chain uses TRBV5-6 and TRBJ2-7, with 7 bases matching TRBD1. V gave up 4 bases and J gave up 0 bases; unmatched junction bases: 10. The CDR3 contains 16 residues. CDR1 SGHDT and CDR2 YYEEEE come from the germline V gene. CDR3 sequence reads: CASSRNDRVTSYEQYF. Written as DNA, the CDR3 is TGTGCCAGCAGCAGAAATGACAGGGTTACCTCCTACGAGCAGTACTTC.

This clonotype was counted between two and nine times. The V and J genes are TRBV7-2 and TRBJ2-2, with no clear D. The CDR3 sequence is 19 residues long. The germline V and J ends were trimmed by 1 base and 2 bases, with 20 bases remaining between them. Germline CDR1 SGHTA, CDR2 FQGNSA. Here the CDR3 DNA reads TGTGCCAGCAGCTTAGGGCACTCGAAGTGGCAGAGAAACACCGGGGAGCTGTTTTTT. Its translation is CASSLGHSKWQRNTGELFF.

V gene TRBV12-3 or TRBV12-4 combines with J gene TRBJ2-2, with D hard to call. This CDR3 has 16 amino acids. V was pared by 4 bases and J by 1 base, with 13 bases between. CDR3 DNA: TGTGCCAGCAGTTCACGCGGTGCAGTGAACACCGGGGAGCTGTTTTTT. Its translation is CASSSRGAVNTGELFF.

The genes are TRBV9 and TRBJ1-1; 10 positions agree with TRBD1. The ends lost 4 bases at V and 14 bases at J; junction bases unmatched: 11. CDR3 length equals 13 residues. Germline CDR1 and CDR2: SGDLS and YYNGEE. This CDR3 reads CASSPGTGAPVFF. CDR3 bases: TGTGCCAGCAGCCCCGGGACAGGGGCCCCCGTATTCTTT.

In its sample, this clonotype was seen a few times. The chain has TRBV2 and TRBJ1-1; TRBD1 might be the D (5 bases). The germline V and J ends were trimmed by 5 bases and 4 bases, with 17 bases remaining between them. The germline V gene has CDR1 SNHLY and CDR2 FYNNEI. This CDR3 is 15 amino acids long. The CDR3 is CASSLSPQGSTEAFF. Written as DNA, the CDR3 is TGTGCCAGCAGTTTGTCTCCCCAGGGCAGCACTGAAGCTTTCTTT.

This clonotype has only a few counts. J is TRBJ1-2 and V is TRBV7-2, with a weak D call TRBD1 (6 bases). CDR1 and CDR2 from the germline V gene are SGHTA and FQGNSA. The CDR3 length is 16 residues. The V end lost 7 bases, the J end lost 7 bases, and 25 bases lay between the germline ends. The CDR3 DNA reads TGTGCCAGCACCGAGGTGGGGGCCGGGTTCGAAGGTGGCTACACCTTC. Protein: CASTEVGAGFEGGYTF.

This clonotype was seen many times. The CDR3: CATSGRDYEQYF. Here the CDR3 DNA reads TGTGCCACCAGTGGGCGGGACTACGAGCAGTACTTC. The chain joins TRBV24-1 to TRBJ2-7, with D possibly TRBD2 on 6 matching bases. This CDR3 has 12 residues. Trimming stripped 5 bases from V and 3 bases from J, with 7 bases between. Germline assignment: CDR1 KGHDR and CDR2 SFDVKD.

The gene calls are TRBV19 and TRBJ2-3; 9 bases are shared with TRBD1. This CDR3 has 15 amino acids. The trim removed 3 bases at V and 2 bases at J, leaving 3 bases unmatched. The germline CDR1 and CDR2 sequences are LNHDA and SQIVND (reference sequence). This CDR3 is CASSIGDRDTDTQYF. The DNA for the CDR3 is TGTGCCAGTAGTATCGGGGACAGGGACACAGATACGCAGTATTTT.

The genes are TRBV29-1 and TRBJ1-4; weak D call: TRBD1 (5 bases). CDR3 length: 13 residues. From germline, CDR1 is SQVTM and CDR2 ANQGSEA. V was pared by 7 bases and J by 8 bases, with 17 bases between. The CDR3 loop reads CSARAAVNEKLFF. CDR3 coding DNA: TGCAGCGCCAGGGCCGCGGTTAACGAAAAACTGTTTTTT.

This clonotype was counted many times. The chain couples TRBV19 to TRBJ1-5, with D perhaps matching TRBD1 (6 bases). The CDR3 spans 17 residues. Looked up from germline, CDR1 is LNHDA and CDR2 is SQIVND (reference sequence). Trimming pared 5 bases from V and 0 bases from J, leaving 17 bases between. CDR3 DNA: TGTGCCAGTAGTTACCGGAACAGGGCTTATAGCAATCAGCCCCAGCATTTT. Protein sequence: CASSYRNRAYSNQPQHF.

The CDR3 sequence: CASSSHTGGHTEAFF. In nucleotides, the CDR3 is TGTGCCAGCAGCTCCCACACCGGGGGGCACACTGAAGCTTTCTTT. The chain joins TRBV7-9 to TRBJ1-1; D is possibly TRBD1 (6 bases). Germline V gene sequence: CDR1 SEHNR, CDR2 FQNEAQ (reference sequence). The V and J ends lost 4 bases and 3 bases respectively, with 15 bases between them. CDR3 size: 15 residues.

A remark on this clonotype: One end of the junction varies from germline; a read error may be responsible. This sequence joins TRBV7-9 and TRBJ2-7; D gene ambiguous. Germline V lookup: CDR1 SEHNR, CDR2 FQNEAQ (reference sequence). The CDR3 is 14 amino acids. Here the CDR3 reads CASSLIQESYGQYF. The DNA of the CDR3 is TGTGCCAGCAGCTTAATTCAGGAGAGCTACGGGCAGTACTTC.

Note on this clonotype: The junction departs from germline at one end; a sequencing error may be responsible. The chain carries TRBV29-1 and TRBJ2-7, with 14 nucleotides matching TRBD2. The CDR3 totals 15 residues. CDR1 and CDR2 from the germline V gene are SQVTM and ANQGSEA. This CDR3 is CSVRTSGGYTGELYF. The CDR3 region has the DNA TGCAGCGTACGGACTAGCGGGGGGTACACCGGGGAGCTGTACTTC.

Points on this clonotype: This may arise from a read error, as a much more abundant clone is one base away. V usage is TRBV24-1 and J usage is TRBJ2-2; 12 bases align to TRBD2. The CDR3 loop spans 16 amino acids. Germline lookup yields CDR1 KGHDR and CDR2 SFDVKD. The J segment lost 4 bases and the V segment lost 4 bases, leaving 3 bases of the junction unmatched. The CDR3 sequence: CATSEKLAGGTGELFF. For the CDR3, the DNA is TGTGCCACCAGTGAGAAACTAGCGGGGGGCACCGGGGAGCTGTTTTTT.